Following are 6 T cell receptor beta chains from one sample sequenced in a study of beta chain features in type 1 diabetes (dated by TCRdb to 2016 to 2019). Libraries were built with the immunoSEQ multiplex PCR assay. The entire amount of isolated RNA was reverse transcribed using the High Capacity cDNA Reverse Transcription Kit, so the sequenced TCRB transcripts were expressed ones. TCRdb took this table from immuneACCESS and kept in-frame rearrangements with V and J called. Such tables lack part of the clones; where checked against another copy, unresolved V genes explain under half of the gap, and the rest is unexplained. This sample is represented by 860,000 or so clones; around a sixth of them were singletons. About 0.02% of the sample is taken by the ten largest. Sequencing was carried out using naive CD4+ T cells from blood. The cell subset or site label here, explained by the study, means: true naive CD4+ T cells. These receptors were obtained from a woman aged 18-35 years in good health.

The CDR3 sequence: CAIRGPVLNTEAFF. In nucleotides, the CDR3 is TGTGCCATCAGGGGCCCGGTTCTGAACACTGAAGCTTTCTTT. The rearrangement links TRBV10-3 to TRBJ1-1; D is unclear. The CDR3 loop spans 14 amino acids. Germline CDR1 ENHRY, CDR2 SYGVKD. Trimming cost V 6 bases and J 0 bases, with 11 bases left between them.

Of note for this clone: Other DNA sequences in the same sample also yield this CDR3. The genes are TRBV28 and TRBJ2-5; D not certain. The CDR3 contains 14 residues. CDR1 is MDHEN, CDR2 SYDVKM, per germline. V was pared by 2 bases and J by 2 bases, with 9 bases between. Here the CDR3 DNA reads TGTGCCAGCAGTTTACCCCAAGGGCAAGAGACCCAGTACTTC. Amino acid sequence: CASSLPQGQETQYF. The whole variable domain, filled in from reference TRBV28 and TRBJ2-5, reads DVKVTQSSRYLVKRTGEKVFLECVQDMDHENMFWYRQDPGLGLRLIYFSYDVKMKEKGDIPEGYSVSREKKERFSLILESASTNQTSMYLCASSLPQGQETQYFGPGTRLLVL.

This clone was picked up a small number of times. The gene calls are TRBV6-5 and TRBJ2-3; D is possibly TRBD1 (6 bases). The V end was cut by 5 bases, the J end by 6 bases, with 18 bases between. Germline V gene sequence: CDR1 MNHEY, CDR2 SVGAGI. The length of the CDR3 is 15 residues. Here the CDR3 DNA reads TGTGCCAGCAGTCTTAGGGGTCCAGGGGCGGATACGCAGTATTTT. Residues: CASSLRGPGADTQYF.

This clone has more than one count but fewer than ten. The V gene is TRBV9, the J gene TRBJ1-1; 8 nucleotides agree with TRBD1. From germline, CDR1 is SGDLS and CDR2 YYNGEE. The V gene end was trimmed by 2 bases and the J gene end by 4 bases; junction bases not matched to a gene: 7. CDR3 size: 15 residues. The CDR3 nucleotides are TGTGCCAGCAGCGTGGAACAGGGGGTGGGCACTGAAGCTTTCTTT. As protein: CASSVEQGVGTEAFF.

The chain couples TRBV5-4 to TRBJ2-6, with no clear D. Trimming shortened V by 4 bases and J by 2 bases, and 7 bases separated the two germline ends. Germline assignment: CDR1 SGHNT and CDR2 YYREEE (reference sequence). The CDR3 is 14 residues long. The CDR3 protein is CASSQHPGANVLTF. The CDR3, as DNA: TGTGCCAGCAGCCAGCACCCTGGGGCCAACGTCCTGACTTTC.

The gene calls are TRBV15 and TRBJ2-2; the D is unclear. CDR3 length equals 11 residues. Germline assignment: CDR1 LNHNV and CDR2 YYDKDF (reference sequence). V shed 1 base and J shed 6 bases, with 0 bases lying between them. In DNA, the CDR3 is TGTGCCACCAGCAGAGCCGGGGAGCTGTTTTTT. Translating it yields CATSRAGELFF.